These T cell receptor beta chains were read from a single sample in a study of shared clonotypes between healthy human individuals. This table comes from immunoSEQ multiplex PCR, and its TCRdb copy is limited to in-frame clones, with some not included. In the table there are more than 850,000 clones, 75% to 80% of which are singletons. The sample taken for sequencing was memory CD4+ T cells from PBMCs. These receptors all stem from a young man in good health. Some clones in this sample may be carry-over from other donors' samples. Both conserved end residues are part of each CDR3. Each record gives: J gene, V gene, D gene, CDR3 length, CDR3 protein, CDR3 DNA. The D gene is left open where the match is weak.

J gene: TRBJ1-2; V gene: TRBV4-1; D gene: .; CDR3 length: 15; CDR3 protein: CASSPGRGFNYGYTF; CDR3 DNA: TGCGCCAGCAGCCCCGGGAGGGGATTTAACTATGGCTACACCTTC
J gene: TRBJ2-3; V gene: TRBV11-3; D gene: .; CDR3 length: 15; CDR3 protein: CASSRHGTSTDTQYF; CDR3 DNA: TGTGCCAGCAGCCGACACGGTACTAGCACAGATACGCAGTATTTT
J gene: TRBJ2-7; V gene: TRBV30; D gene: .; CDR3 length: 13; CDR3 protein: CAWSVTQADEQYF; CDR3 DNA: TGTGCCTGGAGTGTAACGCAGGCGGACGAGCAGTACTTC
J gene: TRBJ2-2; V gene: TRBV5-1; D gene: .; CDR3 length: 13; CDR3 protein: CASSLTLTGELFF; CDR3 DNA: TGCGCCAGCAGCTTGACTCTCACCGGGGAGCTGTTTTTT
J gene: TRBJ1-3; V gene: TRBV9; D gene: TRBD1; CDR3 length: 16; CDR3 protein: CASSEGQTSSGNTIYF; CDR3 DNA: TGTGCCAGCAGCGAGGGACAGACGAGCTCTGGAAACACCATATATTTT
J gene: TRBJ2-1; V gene: TRBV20-1; D gene: .; CDR3 length: 11; CDR3 protein: CSTQGRNEQFF; CDR3 DNA: TGCAGTACCCAGGGTCGCAATGAGCAGTTCTTC
J gene: TRBJ2-3; V gene: TRBV5-1; D gene: TRBD1; CDR3 length: 15; CDR3 protein: CASSPGQGQRDTQYF; CDR3 DNA: TGCGCCAGCAGCCCGGGACAGGGTCAACGGGATACGCAGTATTTT
J gene: TRBJ2-5; V gene: TRBV30; D gene: .; CDR3 length: 15; CDR3 protein: CAWSQLVGYQETQYF; CDR3 DNA: TGTGCCTGGAGTCAATTAGTGGGGTATCAAGAGACCCAGTACTTC
J gene: TRBJ2-2; V gene: TRBV18; D gene: .; CDR3 length: 15; CDR3 protein: CASSLVDGFTGELFF; CDR3 DNA: TGTGCCAGCTCACTCGTGGACGGATTCACCGGGGAGCTGTTTTTT
J gene: TRBJ1-5; V gene: TRBV27; D gene: TRBD1; CDR3 length: 14; CDR3 protein: CASSSDRGSQPQHF; CDR3 DNA: TGTGCCAGCAGTTCGGACAGGGGATCCCAGCCCCAGCATTTT
J gene: TRBJ1-5; V gene: TRBV25-1; D gene: .; CDR3 length: 12; CDR3 protein: CASSDDFQPQHF; CDR3 DNA: TGTGCCAGCAGTGACGATTTTCAGCCCCAGCATTTT